This is a list of T cell receptor beta chains from one sample in a study of blood T cell repertoires in COVID-19. Sequencing used immunoSEQ multiplex PCR; TCRdb keeps in-frame clones, though not all of them. The table includes around 260,000 clones, roughly 80% detected once. The sequencing sample was made of peripheral blood. These receptors were obtained from a man in his 60s with acute or convalescent COVID-19. Each CDR3 is given with its conserved first and last residue. A D gene is named only where the DNA matches it firmly. A clone size is listed for some rows: how often the clone was seen (once, few, many), or a class if it is expanded.

>TRBD1|17|TRBV12-5|once|TRBJ2-7
TGTGCTAGTGGTTTGGTACAGAGGGCATGGGACAGGGACGAGCAGTACTTC
CASGLVQRAWDRDEQYF
>TRBD2|15|TRBV29-1|NA|TRBJ2-3
TGCAGCGTTGTCCACGTGGCGGGAGGCCCAGATACGCAGTATTTT
CSVVHVAGGPDTQYF
>NA|12|TRBV5-1|NA|TRBJ1-2
TGCGCCAGCAGCCCCAGACAGTATGGCTACACCTTC
CASSPRQYGYTF
>NA|13|TRBV12-3/TRBV12-4|NA|TRBJ1-2
TGTGCCAGCAGTTTAGGCGGGGTAGGTGGCTACACCTTC
CASSLGGVGGYTF
>NA|16|TRBV10-3|NA|TRBJ2-3
TGTGCCATCAGTGAGTCGTTCGGGGGGCGAGGAGATACGCAGTATTTT
CAISESFGGRGDTQYF
>TRBD1|14|TRBV19|NA|TRBJ2-3
TGTGCCAGTAGCGGACCCAGGGGGCCAGATACGCAGTATTTT
CASSGPRGPDTQYF
>NA|12|TRBV6-5|NA|TRBJ2-3
TGTGCCAGCAGGAGGGGCACAGATACGCAGTATTTT
CASRRGTDTQYF
>TRBD1|14|TRBV6-5|NA|TRBJ2-7
TGTGCCAGCAGTTACTGGGGGACAGGGGACGAGCAGTACTTC
CASSYWGTGDEQYF
>TRBD2|16|TRBV9|NA|TRBJ2-1
TGTGCCAGCAGCGTAGAGGGCAGCGGGGGACCAATGAAGCAGTTCTTC
CASSVEGSGGPMKQFF
>NA|14|TRBV18|NA|TRBJ1-4
TGTGCCAGCTCACCAACCGGTATTAATGAAAAACTGTTTTTT
CASSPTGINEKLFF
>NA|11|TRBV20-1|NA|TRBJ2-3
TGCAGTGCTAGGCTCGGTGATACGCAGTATTTT
CSARLGDTQYF
>NA|17|TRBV24-1|NA|TRBJ2-1
TGTGCCACCAGTGATTCCCACGGGGGTGGGTCCTACAATGAGCAGTTCTTC
CATSDSHGGGSYNEQFF
>TRBD2|15|TRBV2|NA|TRBJ2-7
TGTGCCAGCAGGACCGGGACTAGCGTCTCCTACGAGCAGTACTTC
CASRTGTSVSYEQYF
>NA|12|TRBV4-2|NA|TRBJ2-7
TGTGCCAGCAGCTCTACTAGCTACGAGCAGTACTTC
CASSSTSYEQYF
>TRBD2|16|TRBV6-2/TRBV6-3|NA|TRBJ2-1
TGTGCCAGCACCCCCAGGCCCCGGACTAGCGGGATTGAGCAGTTCTTC
CASTPRPRTSGIEQFF
>TRBD1|15|TRBV5-1|NA|TRBJ2-5
TGCGCCAGCAGCTCCCTTGGACAGGGCCAAGAGACCCAGTACTTC
CASSSLGQGQETQYF
>TRBD1|12|TRBV2|few|TRBJ1-4
TGTGCCAGCAGTTATTACAGGGGTAAGGGTGTTTTT
CASSYYRGKGVF
>TRBD2|16|TRBV2|NA|TRBJ2-3
TGTGCCAGCAGTGTACTTGCGGGGGGGAGCACAGATACGCAGTATTTT
CASSVLAGGSTDTQYF
>NA|14|TRBV3-1/TRBV3-2|NA|TRBJ1-2
TGTGCCAGCAGCCAAGTAGGCGGGTCCTATGGCTACACCTTC
CASSQVGGSYGYTF
>NA|15|TRBV9|NA|TRBJ2-2
TGTGCCAGCAGCTATGACGACAGAAACACCGGGGAGCTGTTTTTT
CASSYDDRNTGELFF
>TRBD2|17|TRBV4-1|few|TRBJ2-7
TGCGCCAGCAGCCAGCCCCCCTCCCGGGGGGGGTCTTACGAGCAGTACTTC
CASSQPPSRGGSYEQYF
>NA|15|TRBV28|NA|TRBJ2-2
TGTGCCAGCACGGGCGGGGCGCGACCTGCCGGGGAGCTGTTTTTT
CASTGGARPAGELFF
>NA|14|TRBV6-6|many|TRBJ2-7
TGTGCCAGCAGTCCCCTTGGCCCCGTCTACGAGCAGTACTTC
CASSPLGPVYEQYF
>TRBD2|16|TRBV9|NA|TRBJ2-1
TGTGCCAGCAGCGTAGAGGGAGGGACGCTCTACAATGAGCAGTTCTTC
CASSVEGGTLYNEQFF
>TRBD1|14|TRBV5-4|NA|TRBJ1-4
TGTGCCAGCAGCTCAGGGGGCGGGGATGAAAAACTGTTTTTT
CASSSGGGDEKLFF
>TRBD2|18|TRBV5-6|NA|TRBJ2-2
TGTGCCAGCACCTCTGCGGGCCGACTAGCGGACGGCACCGGGGAGCTGTTTTTT
CASTSAGRLADGTGELFF
>NA|11|TRBV5-1|NA|TRBJ2-7
TGCGCCAGCAGCTCAAACTACGAGCAGTACTTC
CASSSNYEQYF
>NA|15|TRBV6-2/TRBV6-3|once|TRBJ2-7
TGTGCCAGCAGTTACGGCAGGGTCGGAGCCTACGAGCAGTACTTC
CASSYGRVGAYEQYF
>TRBD2|15|TRBV7-9|NA|TRBJ2-3
TGTGCCAGCAGCGCTAGCGGGCTCTACACAGATACGCAGTATTTT
CASSASGLYTDTQYF
>NA|15|TRBV7-8|NA|TRBJ2-7
TGTGCCAGCAGCTCCATTACTAGAAGCGCTAGCGAGCAGTACTTC
CASSSITRSASEQYF
>TRBD2|14|TRBV6-5|NA|TRBJ2-5
TGTGCCAGCAGTTTCTTGGGGGGGGAAGAGACCCAGTACTTC
CASSFLGGEETQYF
>NA|15|TRBV18|NA|TRBJ1-1
TGTGCCAGCTCACCAGCCTCCGGGGGGAACACTGAAGCTTTCTTT
CASSPASGGNTEAFF
>TRBD1|15|TRBV7-2|NA|TRBJ2-1
TGTGCCAGCAGCCAGGAAGGGACAGGTGACAATGAGCAGTTCTTC
CASSQEGTGDNEQFF
>TRBD2|15|TRBV20-1|NA|TRBJ2-1
TGCAGTGCTAGTGAACGGACTAGCGGGGGCCATGAGCAGTTCTTC
CSASERTSGGHEQFF
>NA|14|TRBV7-9|NA|TRBJ1-1
TGTGCCAGCAGCCCCGGGGTGTCCGACACTGAAGCTTTCTTT
CASSPGVSDTEAFF
>TRBD1|15|TRBV7-7|NA|TRBJ2-5
TGTGCTAGCAGCCCGACAGGGAGCCCACAAGAGACCCAGTACTTC
CASSPTGSPQETQYF
>NA|11|TRBV12-3/TRBV12-4|NA|TRBJ1-1
TGTGCCAGCAGTTTAGGGCAGGAAGCTTTCTTT
CASSLGQEAFF
>NA|15|TRBV5-1|NA|TRBJ2-2
TGCGCCAGCAGCTTGGGAGCGTCGAACACCGGGGAGCTGTTTTTT
CASSLGASNTGELFF
>NA|17|TRBV4-2|NA|TRBJ2-1
TGTGCCAGCAGCCGGACCCCTCTAACAGGGACCTACAATGAGCAGTTCTTC
CASSRTPLTGTYNEQFF
>TRBD1|15|TRBV6-6|NA|TRBJ2-3
TGTGCCAGCAGTTCCGGACAGGGGGCGCAGGATACGCAGTATTTT
CASSSGQGAQDTQYF
>NA|13|TRBV2|NA|TRBJ2-7
TGTGCCAGCACTGGGCAGACCTCCTACGAGCAGTACTTC
CASTGQTSYEQYF
>NA|15|TRBV21-1|NA|TRBJ1-1
TGTGCCAGCAGGCCCGGGGAGGGAGGATCAGCCGCCGCTTTCTTT
CASRPGEGGSAAAFF
>NA|15|TRBV19|few|TRBJ1-5
TGTGCCAGTAGTATTGGAGGGTTAGGCAATCAGCCCCAGCATTTT
CASSIGGLGNQPQHF
>NA|14|TRBV4-2|NA|TRBJ2-5
TGTGCCAGCAGCCAACGACTAAACCAAGAGACCCAGTACTTC
CASSQRLNQETQYF
>NA|13|TRBV7-2|once|TRBJ1-1
TGTGCCAGCAGCTTAGGGCTGATTTCTGAAGCTTTCTTT
CASSLGLISEAFF
>TRBD1|18|TRBV4-2|NA|TRBJ1-4
TGTGCCAGCAGCCAAACCGGGACAGGGCCGTCAAGAGGAGAAAAACTGTTTTTT
CASSQTGTGPSRGEKLFF
>NA|16|TRBV3-1/TRBV3-2|NA|TRBJ1-6
TGTGCCAGCAGCCAAGGACAGACAGGCTGGGGATCACCCCTCCACTTT
CASSQGQTGWGSPLHF
>NA|19|TRBV3-1/TRBV3-2|NA|TRBJ2-3
TGTGCCAGCAGCCAAGATGGCCTAGTTGGGGCGGGGAACACAGATACGCAGTATTTT
CASSQDGLVGAGNTDTQYF
>NA|15|TRBV9|NA|TRBJ2-1
TGTGCCAGCAGCGCCGGACTAAACTCCTACAATGAGCAGTTCTTC
CASSAGLNSYNEQFF